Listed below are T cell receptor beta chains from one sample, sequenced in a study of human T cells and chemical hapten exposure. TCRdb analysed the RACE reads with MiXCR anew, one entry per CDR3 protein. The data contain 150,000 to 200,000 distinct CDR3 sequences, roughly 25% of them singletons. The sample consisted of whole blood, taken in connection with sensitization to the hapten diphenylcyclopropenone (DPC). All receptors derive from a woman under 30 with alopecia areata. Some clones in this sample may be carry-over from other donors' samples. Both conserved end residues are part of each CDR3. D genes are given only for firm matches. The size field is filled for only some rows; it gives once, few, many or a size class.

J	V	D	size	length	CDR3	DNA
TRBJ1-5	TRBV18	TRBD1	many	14	CASSPGQGNQPQHF	TGTGCCAGCTCACCCGGACAGGGCAATCAGCCCCAGCATTTT
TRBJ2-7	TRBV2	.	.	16	CASSLTTVPSSYDQYF	TGTGCCAGCAGTCTAACGACGGTCCCTAGCTCCTACGATCAGTACTTC
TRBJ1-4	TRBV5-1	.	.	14	CASSLEGAHEKLFF	TGCGCCAGCAGCTTGGAGGGAGCGCATGAAAAACTGTTTTTT
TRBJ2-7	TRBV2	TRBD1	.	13	CASNGQAGHEQYF	TGTGCCAGCAACGGACAGGCCGGCCACGAGCAGTACTTC
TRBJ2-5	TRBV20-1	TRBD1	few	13	CSAWGTGGETQYF	TGCAGTGCTTGGGGTACAGGGGGGGAGACCCAGTACTTC
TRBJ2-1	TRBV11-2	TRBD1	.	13	CASSVRTGGRRVF	TGTGCCAGCAGCGTAAGGACAGGGGGCAGGAGGGTCTTC
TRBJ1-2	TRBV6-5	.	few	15	CASSYSGVTNYGYTF	TGTGCCAGCAGTTACAGCGGTGTGACTAACTATGGCTACACCTTC
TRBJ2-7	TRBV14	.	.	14	CASSQGRTTYEQYF	TGTGCCAGCAGCCAGGGACGGACTACCTACGAGCAGTACTTC
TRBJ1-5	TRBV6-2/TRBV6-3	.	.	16	CASTSGTDYSNQPQHF	TGTGCCAGCACCTCAGGGACGGACTATAGCAATCAGCCCCAGCATTTT
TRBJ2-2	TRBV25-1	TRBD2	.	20	CASSEWASGSTGGETGELFF	TGTGCCAGCAGTGAATGGGCTAGCGGGAGTACTGGGGGGGAAACCGGGGAGCTGTTTTTT
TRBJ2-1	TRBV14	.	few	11	CASSQAYEQFF	TGTGCCAGCAGCCAAGCCTATGAGCAGTTCTTC
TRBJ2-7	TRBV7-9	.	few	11	CASTAVGRQYF	TGTGCCAGCACGGCCGTGGGGCGGCAGTACTTC
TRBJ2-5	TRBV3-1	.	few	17	CASSQNGFADFGETQYF	TGTGCCAGCAGCCAAAATGGTTTCGCGGATTTCGGAGAGACCCAGTACTTC
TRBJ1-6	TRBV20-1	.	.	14	CSGIPGAYNSPLHF	TGCAGTGGAATTCCCGGGGCCTATAATTCACCCCTCCACTTT
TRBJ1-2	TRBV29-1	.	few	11	CSVKGNYGYTF	TGCAGCGTTAAGGGGAACTATGGCTACACCTTC
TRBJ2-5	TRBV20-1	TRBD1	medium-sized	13	CSATGTGEETQYF	TGCAGTGCTACGGGGACAGGGGAAGAGACCCAGTACTTC
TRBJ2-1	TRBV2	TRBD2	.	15	CASSEAGRAVNEQFF	TGTGCCAGCAGTGAAGCCGGGAGGGCCGTCAATGAGCAGTTCTTC
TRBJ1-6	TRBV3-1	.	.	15	CASSQGARGDSPLHF	TGTGCCAGCAGCCAAGGAGCGCGTGGGGATTCACCCCTCCACTTT
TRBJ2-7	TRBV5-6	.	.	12	CASSSRWYEQYF	TGTGCCAGCAGTTCCAGGTGGTACGAGCAGTACTTC